The T cell receptor beta chain described here comes from a study of cytomegalovirus exposure and HLA in healthy donors. Whole-study findings and limits: Researchers reportedly found TCR beta sequences accurately predicted most subjects' HLA-A and HLA-B alleles.

In regard to this clone: Its antigen is as yet unknown.

PCR involved 60 Vbeta and 13 Jbeta primers. Libraries were prepared by immunoSEQ multiplex PCR; TCRdb keeps only in-frame clonotypes and omits some of them. This sample yields about 100,000 clones, of which roughly three quarters are seen a single time; under 5% belongs to the top ten. The CDR3 is 14 amino acids. The V gene end was trimmed by 3 bases and the J gene end by 2 bases; junction bases not matched to a gene: 2. Per germline, CDR1 PRHDT and CDR2 FYEKMQ (reference sequence). The TCR sequence derives from a female donor in good health and CMV-seropositive. The specimen was PBMCs. The rearrangement joins TRBV13 to TRBJ1-2, with 8 bases that match TRBD1. The CDR3 DNA reads TGTGCCAGCAGCTTCCGACAGGGGAACTATGGCTACACCTTC. This encodes CASSFRQGNYGYTF.